This passage covers 19 T cell receptor beta chains from one sample sequenced in a study of cytomegalovirus exposure and HLA in healthy donors. The primer mix had 60 Vbeta and 13 Jbeta primers. TCRdb keeps only in-frame clones here, not all; method: immunoSEQ multiplex PCR. The table lists approximately 160,000 clones, around 80% of them singletons, with roughly 1.4% in the top ten. What was sequenced was PBMCs. The receptor source for this set is a man younger than 35 in good health and CMV-seronegative.

V and J are TRBV7-2 and TRBJ2-2, with 14 bases lining up with TRBD2. The CDR3 has 17 residues. V shed 5 bases and J 1 base; nucleotides not matched to a gene: 3. Germline values: CDR1 SGHTA, CDR2 FQGNSA. The CDR3 nucleotides read TGTGCCAGCAGCCCGGGACTAGCGGGAGTGAACACCGGGGAGCTGTTTTTT. As protein: CASSPGLAGVNTGELFF.

This clone was counted a single time. V usage is TRBV19 and J usage is TRBJ2-2; 11 bases map to TRBD2. The CDR3 consists of 18 residues. CDR1 is LNHDA and CDR2 is SQIVND in the germline V gene (reference sequence). V gave up 3 bases and J gave up 6 bases; unmatched junction bases: 12. As DNA, the CDR3 is TGTGCCAGTAGTATGGGATATAGCGGGAGGGCCGGGTCCGGGGAGCTGTTTTTT. Translated, it gives CASSMGYSGRAGSGELFF.

The gene calls are TRBV30 and TRBJ1-1; no definite D call. Deletions cut 4 bases from V and 4 bases from J, with 7 bases between. The CDR3 length is 11 residues. CDR1 and CDR2 from the germline V gene are GTSNPN and SVGIG (reference sequence). The CDR3 here is CAWNEGTEAFF. The CDR3 region has the DNA TGTGCCTGGAATGAGGGCACTGAAGCTTTCTTT.

The chain employs TRBV11-2 and TRBJ2-1; D is perhaps TRBD1 (5 bases). CDR3 size: 15 residues. Germline V gene sequence: CDR1 SGHAT, CDR2 FQNNGV. With 5 bases removed from V and 7 bases from J, the gap between germline ends came to 18 bases. The CDR3 DNA follows: TGTGCCAGCAGCCCCGGACCAGGGCCGGAGAATGAGCAGTTCTTC. It translates to CASSPGPGPENEQFF.

The gene calls are TRBV11-2 and TRBJ2-5, with 10 bases identical to TRBD2. V lost 4 bases, J lost 5 bases, and 7 bases stayed unmatched. CDR1 is SGHAT and CDR2 is FQNNGV in the germline V gene. The CDR3 spans 15 residues. CDR3: CASSSPSGSGETQYF. The DNA for the CDR3 is TGTGCCAGCAGCTCCCCTAGCGGGAGCGGGGAGACCCAGTACTTC.

The chain recombines TRBV7-2 with TRBJ2-7; TRBD1 agrees at 8 bases. The V gene end was trimmed by 6 bases and the J gene end by 3 bases; junction bases not matched to a gene: 10. This CDR3 spans 15 amino acids. The germline V gene encodes CDR1 SGHTA and CDR2 FQGNSA. CDR3 loop: CASSFGQGALYEQYF. The CDR3 DNA sequence: TGTGCCAGCAGTTTCGGACAGGGCGCCCTCTACGAGCAGTACTTC. The variable domain in full, with the rest retrieved from reference TRBV7-2 and TRBJ2-7, is GAGVSQSPSNKVTEKGKDVELRCDPISGHTALYWYRQSLGQGLEFLIYFQGNSAPDKSGLPSDRFSAERTGGSVSTLTIQRTQQEDSAVYLCASSFGQGALYEQYFGPGTRLTVT.

This clone was counted a few times. The V call is TRBV7-8, the J call TRBJ2-1, with 8 bases aligning to TRBD2. With V trimmed by 1 base and J by 8 bases, 4 bases remained unmatched. The germline V gene has CDR1 SGHVS and CDR2 FQNEAQ. This CDR3 spans 14 amino acids. CDR3 coding DNA: TGTGCCAGCAGCTTAGGCATTAGCGGGGATGAGCAGTTCTTC. Translated: CASSLGISGDEQFF.

This rearrangement joins TRBV10-1 to TRBJ2-7; D might be TRBD2 (6 bases). Trimming pared 0 bases from V and 0 bases from J, leaving 12 bases between. The CDR3 totals 16 residues. Germline values: CDR1 WNHNN, CDR2 SYGVQD (reference sequence). Here the CDR3 reads CASSESRGGPSYEQYF. The CDR3 region has the DNA TGCGCCAGCAGTGAGTCGAGAGGAGGGCCCTCCTACGAGCAGTACTTC.

This clone was seen only once. The gene calls are TRBV6-5 and TRBJ2-7, with D perhaps matching TRBD2 (5 bases). This CDR3 has 12 residues. Trimming pared 6 bases from V and 4 bases from J, leaving 10 bases between. Germline V gene sequence: CDR1 MNHEY, CDR2 SVGAGI. The CDR3: CASSQPGYEQYF. The CDR3 DNA sequence: TGTGCCAGCAGCCAACCGGGGTACGAGCAGTACTTC.

The rearrangement joins TRBV29-1 to TRBJ2-7; 11 nucleotides line up with TRBD1. The CDR3 has 15 amino acids. J lost 6 bases, V lost 5 bases, and 12 bases had no gene match. Germline V gene sequence: CDR1 SQVTM, CDR2 ANQGSEA. CDR3 sequence reads: CSVYEFRGTGGEQYF. CDR3 bases: TGCAGCGTTTATGAGTTTCGAGGGACAGGGGGCGAGCAGTACTTC.

The CDR3 is CAISEAGREGTDTQYF. The CDR3 region has the DNA TGTGCCATCAGTGAGGCCGGGCGGGAGGGCACAGATACGCAGTATTTT. The chain links TRBV10-3 to TRBJ2-3; 8 bases match TRBD2. The CDR3 runs 16 residues. With V trimmed by 2 bases and J by 1 base, 5 bases remained unmatched. Germline values: CDR1 ENHRY, CDR2 SYGVKD.

CDR3 loop: CASTRGVGSWEQFF. The CDR3 DNA reads as TGTGCCAGCACGCGGGGGGTCGGATCCTGGGAGCAGTTCTTC. This chain joins TRBV2 and TRBJ2-1, with 8 nucleotides matching TRBD2. The CDR3 length is 14 residues. The germline V gene has CDR1 SNHLY and CDR2 FYNNEI. Losses at the gene ends were 7 bases for V and 10 bases for J; bases not matched to a gene: 12.

This sequence joins TRBV5-1 and TRBJ2-5, with 8 bases fitting TRBD1. The germline CDR1 and CDR2 sequences are SGHRS and YFSETQ. The V segment lost 4 bases and the J segment 2 bases; nucleotides outside the gene matches: 13. CDR3 size: 17 residues. CDR3 nucleotides: TGCGCCAGCAGCGCCCCGGACAGGGAGTTAGGTCAAGAGACCCAGTACTTC. Translating gives CASSAPDRELGQETQYF. Drawing the rest from reference TRBV5-1 and TRBJ2-5, the complete variable domain is KAGVTQTPRYLIKTRGQQVTLSCSPISGHRSVSWYQQTPGQGLQFLFEYFSETQRNKGNFPGRFSGRQFSNSRSEMNVSTLELGDSALYLCASSAPDRELGQETQYFGPGTRLLVL.

The V gene is TRBV5-6, the J gene TRBJ2-5, with 7 nucleotides matching TRBD2. From germline, CDR1 is SGHDT and CDR2 YYEEEE. The trim removed 0 bases at V and 3 bases at J, leaving 5 bases unmatched. The CDR3 totals 15 residues. CDR3 coding DNA: TGTGCCAGCAGCTTGGCCGGGGGGATTGAAGAGACCCAGTACTTC. It yields the protein CASSLAGGIEETQYF.

The chain joins TRBV6-4 to TRBJ2-2; D perhaps matches TRBD2 (6 bases). V was clipped by 4 bases and J by 7 bases, with 16 bases between them. This CDR3 comprises 15 residues. Germline CDR1 is MRHNA and CDR2 is SNTAGT. The CDR3 loop is CASSVSAGLVGELFF. CDR3 bases: TGTGCCAGCAGTGTGTCGGCGGGATTGGTCGGGGAGCTGTTTTTT.

This clone was picked up one time. The rearrangement joins TRBV2 to TRBJ2-7; TRBD2 matches 7 bases. Germline V gene lookup returns CDR1 SNHLY and CDR2 FYNNEI. The CDR3 totals 16 residues. The V gene end was trimmed by 6 bases and the J gene end by 1 base; junction bases not matched to a gene: 12. The CDR3 reads CASSDPGGSRSYEQYF. CDR3 bases: TGTGCCAGCAGCGACCCGGGAGGCAGTCGATCCTACGAGCAGTACTTC.

In this sample, this clone turned up a few times. This chain connects TRBV19 to TRBJ1-1; D remains ambiguous. The CDR3 covers 14 residues. Between the trimmed V and J ends, which lost 3 bases and 1 base, there was a span of 9 bases. Germline lookup yields CDR1 LNHDA and CDR2 SQIVND (reference sequence). The CDR3 sequence is CASSMGQRNTEAFF. The DNA for the CDR3 is TGTGCCAGTAGTATGGGCCAGAGGAACACTGAAGCTTTCTTT.

V usage is TRBV28 and J usage is TRBJ2-7, with 11 bases aligning to TRBD2. CDR1 is MDHEN, CDR2 SYDVKM, per germline. The J segment lost 3 bases and the V segment lost 3 bases, leaving 4 bases of the junction unmatched. This CDR3 spans 15 amino acids. In DNA form, the CDR3 reads TGTGCCAGCAGTTTGGGGGGACTAGCGGTCTACGAGCAGTACTTC. Protein sequence: CASSLGGLAVYEQYF. Full variable domain (remainder filled in from reference TRBV28 and TRBJ2-7): DVKVTQSSRYLVKRTGEKVFLECVQDMDHENMFWYRQDPGLGLRLIYFSYDVKMKEKGDIPEGYSVSREKKERFSLILESASTNQTSMYLCASSLGGLAVYEQYFGPGTRLTVT.

The chain links TRBV28 to TRBJ1-4, with 10 bases that match TRBD1. The CDR3 length is 16 residues. CDR1 and CDR2 from the germline V gene are MDHEN and SYDVKM. The V and J ends lost 5 bases and 8 bases, in that order; junction bases with no gene match: 11. DNA of the CDR3: TGTGCCAGCAGTCCTCACACGGACAGGGGGTACGAAAAACTGTTTTTT. Amino acids: CASSPHTDRGYEKLFF.